The following is a T cell receptor beta chain sequence with its context. These data originate in a study of shared clonotypes between healthy human individuals. Original data processing: With immunoSEQ giving junction-only sequences and no quality scores, filtering differed. TCRdb keeps only in-frame clones here, not all; method: immunoSEQ multiplex PCR. The D gene and trimming were derived from the DNA, and the V and J assignments and clone size from that table. The profile covers around 510,000 clones, with approximately 95% appearing a single time and nearly 0.065% taken by the ten largest. The CDR3 loop spans 14 amino acids. The J segment lost 6 bases and the V segment lost 5 bases, leaving 4 bases of the junction unmatched. Germline lookup yields CDR1 WSHSY and CDR2 SAAADI.

The sample was naive CD4+ T cells sorted from blood. Subset in this sample: CD45RA+ positively selected. The V gene is TRBV10-2, the J gene TRBJ1-5; TRBD1 matches 10 bases. This TCR derives from a woman aged 25 to 39 in good health. CDR3 amino acids: CASSSGTGAQPQHF. The CDR3 DNA follows: TGCGCCAGCAGTAGCGGGACAGGGGCTCAGCCCCAGCATTTT.